This T cell receptor (beta chain) was observed in a study of shared clonotypes between healthy human individuals. Background on the study: For every donor, three CD4 naive, three CD4 memory, two CD8 naive and one CD8 memory plates were used.

CDR1 is MNHNY, CDR2 SVGAGI, per germline (reference sequence). Trimming stripped 7 bases from V and 0 bases from J, with 7 bases between. The CDR3 has 13 residues. The table came from immunoSEQ multiplex PCR; TCRdb's copy has only in-frame clones and leaves some out. This table has roughly 2.5 million clones, approximately 92% appearing once. Sequencing was done on a sample of naive CD4+ T cells sorted from blood. The sample's subset: CD45RA+ positively selected. The TCR was taken from a young man in good health. The J gene is TRBJ1-3, the V gene TRBV6-6; the D is unclear. The CDR3 sequence is CASTLSSGNTIYF. The CDR3 nucleotides are TGTGCCAGCACCTTGAGCTCTGGAAACACCATATATTTT.